This TCR beta chain was sequenced in a study of blood T cell repertoires in COVID-19. Turning to the study itself: Sample material is recorded as cDNA or gDNA derived from T cells, B-cell-depleted T cells, or PBMCs.

V gave up 5 bases and J gave up 6 bases, with 10 bases separating them. Germline-derived CDR1 and CDR2 are SEHNR and FQNEAQ (reference sequence). There are 12 residues in the CDR3. Original methodology: By means of reference gene primer amplification, nucleated cell counts were estimated. Profiling relied on immunoSEQ multiplex PCR, and the TCRdb table lists in-frame clones only, not all of them. V and J calls and clone size are as listed in that table; D and trimming were resolved from the DNA. In the table there are about 230,000 clones, about 88% of which are singletons. This TCR derives from a man aged 35 to 55 with acute or convalescent COVID-19. The chain carries TRBV7-9 and TRBJ1-1, with D perhaps TRBD1 (6 bases). The specimen was peripheral blood. CDR3 DNA: TGTGCCAGCAGCACGGGGACACCTGAAGCTTTCTTT. Its translation is CASSTGTPEAFF.